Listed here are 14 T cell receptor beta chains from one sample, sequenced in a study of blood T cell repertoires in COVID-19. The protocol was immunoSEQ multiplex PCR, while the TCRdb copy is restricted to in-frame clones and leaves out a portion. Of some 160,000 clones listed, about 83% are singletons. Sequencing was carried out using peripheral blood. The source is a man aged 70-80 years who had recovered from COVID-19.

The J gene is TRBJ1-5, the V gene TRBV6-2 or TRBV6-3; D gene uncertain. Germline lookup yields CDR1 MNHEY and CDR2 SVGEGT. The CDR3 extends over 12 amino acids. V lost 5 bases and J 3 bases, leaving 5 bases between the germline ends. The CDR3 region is CASSLPNQPQHF. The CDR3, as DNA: TGTGCCAGCAGTCTCCCCAATCAGCCCCAGCATTTT.

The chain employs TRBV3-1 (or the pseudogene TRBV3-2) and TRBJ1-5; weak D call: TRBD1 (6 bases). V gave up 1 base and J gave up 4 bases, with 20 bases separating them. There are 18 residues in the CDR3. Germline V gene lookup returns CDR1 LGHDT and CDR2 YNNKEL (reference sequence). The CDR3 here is CASSQAFLRRTVNQPQHF. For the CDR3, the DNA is TGTGCCAGCAGCCAAGCATTCCTTCGTCGGACAGTAAATCAGCCCCAGCATTTT.

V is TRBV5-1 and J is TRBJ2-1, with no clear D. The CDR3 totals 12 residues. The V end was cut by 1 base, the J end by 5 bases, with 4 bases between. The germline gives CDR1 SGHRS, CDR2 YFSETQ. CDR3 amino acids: CASSLLDNEQFF. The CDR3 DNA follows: TGCGCCAGCAGCTTGCTAGACAATGAGCAGTTCTTC.

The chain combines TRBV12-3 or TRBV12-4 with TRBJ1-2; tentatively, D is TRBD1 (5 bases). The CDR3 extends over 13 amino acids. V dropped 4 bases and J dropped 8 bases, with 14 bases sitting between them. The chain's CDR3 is CASSSQGWLGYTF. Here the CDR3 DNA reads TGTGCCAGCAGTTCCCAGGGATGGCTAGGCTACACCTTC.

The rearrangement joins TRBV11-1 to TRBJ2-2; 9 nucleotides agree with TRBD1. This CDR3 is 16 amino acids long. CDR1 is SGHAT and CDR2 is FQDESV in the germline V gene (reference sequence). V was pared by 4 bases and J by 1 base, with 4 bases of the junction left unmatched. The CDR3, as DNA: TGTGCCAGCAGCTCGCGGACAGGGGAGAACACCGGGGAGCTGTTTTTT. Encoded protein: CASSSRTGENTGELFF.

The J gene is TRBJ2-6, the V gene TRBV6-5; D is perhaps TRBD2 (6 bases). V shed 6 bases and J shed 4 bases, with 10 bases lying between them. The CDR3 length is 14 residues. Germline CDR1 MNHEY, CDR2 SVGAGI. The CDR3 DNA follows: TGTGCCAGCAGCCCGGGGGAGGGGGCCAACGTCCTGACTTTC. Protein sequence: CASSPGEGANVLTF.

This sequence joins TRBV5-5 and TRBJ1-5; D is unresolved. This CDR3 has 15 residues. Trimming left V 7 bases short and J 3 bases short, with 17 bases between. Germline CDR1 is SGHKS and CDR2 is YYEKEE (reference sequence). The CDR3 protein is CASAPWRATNQPQHF. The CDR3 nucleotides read TGTGCCAGCGCGCCTTGGAGGGCGACCAATCAGCCCCAGCATTTT. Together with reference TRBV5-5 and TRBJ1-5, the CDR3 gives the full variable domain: DAGVTQSPTHLIKTRGQQVTLRCSPISGHKSVSWYQQVLGQGPQFIFQYYEKEERGRGNFPDRFSARQFPNYSSELNVNALLLGDSALYLCASAPWRATNQPQHFGDGTRLSIL.

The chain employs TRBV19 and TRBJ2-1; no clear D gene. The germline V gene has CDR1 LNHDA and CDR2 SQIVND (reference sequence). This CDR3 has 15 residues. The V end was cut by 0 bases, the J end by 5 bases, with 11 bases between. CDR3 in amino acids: CASSIEERPNNEQFF. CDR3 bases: TGTGCCAGTAGTATAGAGGAGCGCCCCAACAATGAGCAGTTCTTC.

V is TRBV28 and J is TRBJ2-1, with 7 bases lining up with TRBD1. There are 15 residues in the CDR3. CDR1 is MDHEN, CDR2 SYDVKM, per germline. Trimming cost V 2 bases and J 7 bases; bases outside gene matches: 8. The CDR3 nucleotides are TGTGCCAGCAGTTTAAAGGGGGCGAAGGGGAATGAGCAGTTCTTC. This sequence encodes CASSLKGAKGNEQFF.

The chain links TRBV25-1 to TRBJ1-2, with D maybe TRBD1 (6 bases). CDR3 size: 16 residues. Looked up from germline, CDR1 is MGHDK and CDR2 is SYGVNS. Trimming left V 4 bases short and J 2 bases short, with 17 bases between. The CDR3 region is CASSGTQGWYNYGYTF. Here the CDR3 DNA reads TGTGCCAGCAGTGGAACACAGGGTTGGTACAACTATGGCTACACCTTC.

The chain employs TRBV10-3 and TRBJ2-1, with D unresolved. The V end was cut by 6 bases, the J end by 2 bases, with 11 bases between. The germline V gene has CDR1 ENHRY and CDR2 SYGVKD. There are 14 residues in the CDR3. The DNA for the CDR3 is TGTGCCATCAGCCAGGAAACGGCCTACAATGAGCAGTTCTTC. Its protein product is CAISQETAYNEQFF.

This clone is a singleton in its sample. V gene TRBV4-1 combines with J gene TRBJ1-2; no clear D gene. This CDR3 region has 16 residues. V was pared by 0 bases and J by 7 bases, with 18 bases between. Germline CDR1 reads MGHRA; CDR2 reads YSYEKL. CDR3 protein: CASSQDPGTGSIGYTF. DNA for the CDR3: TGCGCCAGCAGCCAAGATCCAGGCACCGGTTCCATTGGCTACACCTTC.

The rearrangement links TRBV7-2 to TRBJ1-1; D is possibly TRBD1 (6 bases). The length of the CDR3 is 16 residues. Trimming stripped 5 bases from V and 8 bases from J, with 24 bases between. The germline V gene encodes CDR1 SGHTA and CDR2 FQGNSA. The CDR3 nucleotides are TGTGCCAGCAGCCCCAACGGGGGGACACCTCTCGAGGAAGCTTTCTTT. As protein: CASSPNGGTPLEEAFF.

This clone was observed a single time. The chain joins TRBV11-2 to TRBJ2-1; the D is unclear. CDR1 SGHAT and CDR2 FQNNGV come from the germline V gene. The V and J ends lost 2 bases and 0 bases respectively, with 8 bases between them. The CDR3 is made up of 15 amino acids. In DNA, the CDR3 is TGTGCCAGCAGCTTAAGGCGGAGCTCCTACAATGAGCAGTTCTTC. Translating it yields CASSLRRSSYNEQFF.